This entry is about one T cell receptor (beta chain). Its specificity is unknown. This entry belongs to a study of cytomegalovirus exposure and HLA in healthy donors. Study-level results: Despite most TCR sequences being rare, some public TCRs occurred in many donors. In a later analysis, V- and J-gene trimming of beta chains associated with a DCLRE1C missense variant, replicated independently.

Trimming removed 5 bases from V and 4 bases from J, with 21 bases in between. Looked up from germline, CDR1 is MNHEY and CDR2 is SMNVEV (reference sequence). CDR3 length equals 16 residues. Amplification used 60 Vbeta primers and 13 Jbeta primers. Only in-frame clones appear in the TCRdb table, and some are missing; sequencing was by immunoSEQ multiplex PCR. The repertoire includes 100,000 to 150,000 clones, about three quarters of them detected once, and 1% to 1.5% sits in the top ten. The sequenced sample consisted of PBMCs. The chain couples TRBV27 to TRBJ2-7; D uncertain. This clonotype originated in a female donor in good health and CMV-seronegative. CDR3 bases: TGTGCCAGCAGTCAGGTCGGTGGATCAAGAAGTTACGAGCAGTACTTC. Translating it yields CASSQVGGSRSYEQYF.